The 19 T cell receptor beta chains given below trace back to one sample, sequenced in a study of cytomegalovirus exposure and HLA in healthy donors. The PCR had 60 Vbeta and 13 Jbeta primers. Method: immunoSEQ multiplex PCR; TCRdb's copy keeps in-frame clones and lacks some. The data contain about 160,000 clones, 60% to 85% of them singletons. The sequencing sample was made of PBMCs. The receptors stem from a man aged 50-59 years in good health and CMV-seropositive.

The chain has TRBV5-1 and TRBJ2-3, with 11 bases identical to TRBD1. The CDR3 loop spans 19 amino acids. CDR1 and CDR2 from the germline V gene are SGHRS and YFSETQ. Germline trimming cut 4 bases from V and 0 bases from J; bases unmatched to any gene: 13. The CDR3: CASSRTGGTFPSSTDTQYF. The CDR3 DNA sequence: TGCGCCAGCAGCCGGACAGGGGGCACCTTCCCCTCTAGCACAGATACGCAGTATTTT.

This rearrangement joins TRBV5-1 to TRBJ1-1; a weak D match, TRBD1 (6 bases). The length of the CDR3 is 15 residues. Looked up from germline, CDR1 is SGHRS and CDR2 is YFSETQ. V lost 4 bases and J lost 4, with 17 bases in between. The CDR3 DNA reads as TGCGCCAGCAGCCGGGACCCGGACAGTACCACTGAAGCTTTCTTT. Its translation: CASSRDPDSTTEAFF.

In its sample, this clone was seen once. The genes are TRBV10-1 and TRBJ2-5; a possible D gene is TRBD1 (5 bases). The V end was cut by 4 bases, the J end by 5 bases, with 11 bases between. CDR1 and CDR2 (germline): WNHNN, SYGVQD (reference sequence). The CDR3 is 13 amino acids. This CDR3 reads CASSVGATETQYF. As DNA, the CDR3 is TGCGCCAGCAGTGTTGGGGCAACGGAGACCCAGTACTTC.

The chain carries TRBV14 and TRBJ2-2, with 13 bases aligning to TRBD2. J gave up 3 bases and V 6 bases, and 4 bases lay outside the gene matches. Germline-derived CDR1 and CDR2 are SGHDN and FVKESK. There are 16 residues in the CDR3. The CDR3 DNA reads TGTGCCAGCAGGAGGACTAGCGGGGGCTACACCGGGGAGCTGTTTTTT. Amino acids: CASRRTSGGYTGELFF.

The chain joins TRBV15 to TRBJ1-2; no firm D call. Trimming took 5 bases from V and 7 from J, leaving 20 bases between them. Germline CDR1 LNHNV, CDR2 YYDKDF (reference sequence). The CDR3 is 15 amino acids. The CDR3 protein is CATSPPSRPDVGYTF. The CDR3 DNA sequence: TGTGCCACCAGCCCCCCCTCGAGGCCCGATGTTGGCTACACCTTC.

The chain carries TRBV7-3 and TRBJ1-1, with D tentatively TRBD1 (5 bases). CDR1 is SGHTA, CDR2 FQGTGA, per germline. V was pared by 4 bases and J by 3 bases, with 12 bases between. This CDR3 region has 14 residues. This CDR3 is CASSSGLLDTEAFF. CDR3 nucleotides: TGTGCCAGCAGCTCGGGACTTTTGGACACTGAAGCTTTCTTT.

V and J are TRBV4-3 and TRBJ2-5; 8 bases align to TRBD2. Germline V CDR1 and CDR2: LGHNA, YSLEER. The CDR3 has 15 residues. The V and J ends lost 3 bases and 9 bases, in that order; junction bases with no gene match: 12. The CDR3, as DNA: TGCGCCAGCAGCCAGGCACTCCCCTCGGGGGGGGCCCAGTACTTC. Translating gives CASSQALPSGGAQYF.

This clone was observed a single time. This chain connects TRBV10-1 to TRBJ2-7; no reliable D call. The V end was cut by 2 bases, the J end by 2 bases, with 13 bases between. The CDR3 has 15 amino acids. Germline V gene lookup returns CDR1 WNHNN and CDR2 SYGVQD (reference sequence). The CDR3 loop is CASSEVGLRTYEQYF. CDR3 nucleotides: TGCGCCAGCAGTGAGGTCGGGTTGAGAACCTACGAGCAGTACTTC.

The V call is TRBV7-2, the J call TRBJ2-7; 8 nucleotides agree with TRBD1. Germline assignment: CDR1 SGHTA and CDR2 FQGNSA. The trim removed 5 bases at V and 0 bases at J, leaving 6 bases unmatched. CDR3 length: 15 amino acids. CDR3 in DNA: TGTGCCAGCAGCCCTCAGGGACAGGCCTCCTACGAGCAGTACTTC. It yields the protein CASSPQGQASYEQYF.

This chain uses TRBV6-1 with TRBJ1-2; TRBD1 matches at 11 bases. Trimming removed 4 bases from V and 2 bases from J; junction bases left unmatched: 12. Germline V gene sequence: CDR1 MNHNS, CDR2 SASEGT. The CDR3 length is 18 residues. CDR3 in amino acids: CASSGGSLGQGANYGYTF. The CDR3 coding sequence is TGTGCCAGCAGTGGGGGCAGTCTTGGACAGGGGGCAAACTATGGCTACACCTTC.

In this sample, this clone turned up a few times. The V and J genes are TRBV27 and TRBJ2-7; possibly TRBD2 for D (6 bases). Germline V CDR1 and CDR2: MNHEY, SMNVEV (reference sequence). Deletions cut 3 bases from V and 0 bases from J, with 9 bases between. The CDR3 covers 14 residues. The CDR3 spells CASSFWGDSYEQYF. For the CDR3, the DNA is TGTGCCAGCAGTTTTTGGGGGGACTCCTACGAGCAGTACTTC.

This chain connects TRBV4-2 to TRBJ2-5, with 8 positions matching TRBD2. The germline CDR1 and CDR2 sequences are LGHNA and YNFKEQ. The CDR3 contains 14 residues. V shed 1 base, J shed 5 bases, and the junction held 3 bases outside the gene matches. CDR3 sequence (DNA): TGTGCCAGCAGCCAAGCGGGGGGGTATGAGACCCAGTACTTC. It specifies CASSQAGGYETQYF.

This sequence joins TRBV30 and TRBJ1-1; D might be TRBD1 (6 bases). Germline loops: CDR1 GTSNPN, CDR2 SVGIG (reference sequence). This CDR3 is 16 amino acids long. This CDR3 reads CAQNQGLGYMNTEAFF. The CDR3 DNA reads TGTGCGCAAAACCAGGGGTTGGGGTACATGAACACTGAAGCTTTCTTT.

For the CDR3, the DNA is TGTGCCAGCAGCCATACAGGGGGCGGACAGCCCCAGCATTTT. Its translation: CASSHTGGGQPQHF. The chain couples TRBV7-9 to TRBJ1-5, with 9 nucleotides matching TRBD1. In germline, CDR1 is SEHNR, CDR2 FQNEAQ (reference sequence). V lost 5 bases, J lost 7 bases, and 6 bases stayed unmatched. This CDR3 has 14 amino acids. The whole variable domain, remainder taken from reference TRBV7-9 and TRBJ1-5, is DTGVSQNPRHKITKRGQNVTFRCDPISEHNRLYWYRQTLGQGPEFLTYFQNEAQLEKSRLLSDRFSAERPKGSFSTLEIQRTEQGDSAMYLCASSHTGGGQPQHFGDGTRLSIL.

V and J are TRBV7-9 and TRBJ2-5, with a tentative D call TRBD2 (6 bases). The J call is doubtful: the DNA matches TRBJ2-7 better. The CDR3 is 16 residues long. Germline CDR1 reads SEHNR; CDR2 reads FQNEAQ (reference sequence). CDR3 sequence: CASSYRDSFPLYEQYF. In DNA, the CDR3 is TGTGCCAGCAGCTACCGGGACTCCTTCCCTCTATACGAGCAGTACTTC.

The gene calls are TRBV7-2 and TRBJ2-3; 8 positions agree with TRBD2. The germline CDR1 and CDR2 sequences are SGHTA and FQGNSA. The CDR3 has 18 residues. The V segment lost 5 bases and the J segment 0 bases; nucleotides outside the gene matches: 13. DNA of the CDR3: TGTGCCAGCAGCCTAAACCGGGGCGCGGGGGGTAGCACAGATACGCAGTATTTT. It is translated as CASSLNRGAGGSTDTQYF.

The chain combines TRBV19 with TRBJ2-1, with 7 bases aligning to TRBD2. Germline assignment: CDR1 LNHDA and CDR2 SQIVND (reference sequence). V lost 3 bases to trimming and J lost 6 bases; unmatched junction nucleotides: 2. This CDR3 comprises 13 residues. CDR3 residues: CASSIREGNEQFF. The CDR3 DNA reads TGTGCCAGTAGTATTAGGGAGGGCAATGAGCAGTTCTTC.

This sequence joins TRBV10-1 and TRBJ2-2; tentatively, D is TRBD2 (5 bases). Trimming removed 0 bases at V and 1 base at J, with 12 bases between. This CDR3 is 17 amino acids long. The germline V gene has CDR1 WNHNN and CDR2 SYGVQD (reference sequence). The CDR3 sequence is CASSESPLRENTGELFF. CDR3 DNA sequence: TGCGCCAGCAGTGAGTCACCCTTGAGGGAGAACACCGGGGAGCTGTTTTTT.

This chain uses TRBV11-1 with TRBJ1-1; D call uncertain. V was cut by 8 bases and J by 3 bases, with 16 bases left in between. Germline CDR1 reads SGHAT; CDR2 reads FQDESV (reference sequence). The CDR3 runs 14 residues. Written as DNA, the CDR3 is TGTGCCAGCGGGAGTCGGAGGTTGGACACTGAAGCTTTCTTT. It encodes CASGSRRLDTEAFF.